This T cell receptor beta chain was recorded in a study of blood T cell repertoires in COVID-19. Study-wide background: Samples representing acute and convalescent COVID-19 were sourced from the United States, Italy and Spain. T cells, B-cell-depleted T cells, or PBMCs supplied cDNA or gDNA.

Per the authors' pipeline: Amplification of reference gene primers provided the estimated nucleated cell counts. This table comes from immunoSEQ multiplex PCR, and its TCRdb copy is limited to in-frame clones, with some not included. Clonal size and the V and J genes are those of that table, whereas D and trimming came from the DNA. The sample lists approximately 150,000 clones, about 91% occurring once. Sequencing was carried out using peripheral blood. The source is a human donor in a cohort sampled during active COVID-19.

The CDR3 region is CASSERQGAENTGELFF. In DNA, the CDR3 is TGTGCCAGCAGTGAAAGACAGGGGGCCGAGAACACCGGGGAGCTGTTTTTT. The chain carries TRBV6-1 and TRBJ2-2; 10 bases are a match to TRBD1. Germline CDR1 reads MNHNS; CDR2 reads SASEGT. Trimming at V came to 2 bases and at J to 1 base, leaving 4 bases not matched to a gene. The CDR3 consists of 17 residues.